This is a list of T cell receptor beta chains from one sample in a study of long-term antiretroviral therapy in people with HIV. TCRdb's table, derived via immunoSEQ multiplex PCR, lists solely in-frame clones and lacks some. The profile shows tens of thousands of clones, 90% of them singletons. This material consisted of unsorted PBMCs, taken 5 to 5.5 years after starting antiretroviral therapy. These receptors all stem from a woman aged 40 to 55 with HIV. Each CDR3 is given without its conserved first and last residue. The order of the fields is clone size, J gene, V gene, CDR3 protein. The listing skips clone size in some rows; elsewhere it reads once, few, many or a size class.

abundance: .; j_gene: TRBJ2-1; v_gene: TRBV27; CDR3aa: ASSLSSRNEQF
abundance: .; j_gene: TRBJ2-7; v_gene: TRBV5-8; CDR3aa: ASSRRGVNEQY
abundance: .; j_gene: TRBJ2-4; v_gene: TRBV6-5; CDR3aa: ASSGQGWDIQY
abundance: .; j_gene: TRBJ2-1; v_gene: TRBV7-9; CDR3aa: ASSGREGRYPEQF
abundance: .; j_gene: TRBJ2-3; v_gene: TRBV6-5; CDR3aa: ASNGRDSRRY
abundance: .; j_gene: TRBJ1-3; v_gene: TRBV2; CDR3aa: ASRRQSSGNTIY
abundance: .; j_gene: TRBJ1-2; v_gene: TRBV6-5; CDR3aa: ASSYRSSRQGGGYT
abundance: .; j_gene: TRBJ1-1; v_gene: TRBV6-1; CDR3aa: ASSGQGGYYTEAF
abundance: once; j_gene: TRBJ2-3; v_gene: TRBV6-1; CDR3aa: ASTPRLASTDTQY
abundance: .; j_gene: TRBJ2-1; v_gene: TRBV4-2; CDR3aa: ASSQDLAGAPYNEQF
abundance: .; j_gene: TRBJ1-2; v_gene: TRBV14; CDR3aa: ASSPFGAGGYT
abundance: .; j_gene: TRBJ1-1; v_gene: TRBV10-2; CDR3aa: ASSELRFEAF
abundance: few; j_gene: TRBJ1-1; v_gene: TRBV6-1; CDR3aa: ASSLQGIEAF
abundance: .; j_gene: TRBJ2-7; v_gene: TRBV30; CDR3aa: AWSPGVYEQY
abundance: .; j_gene: TRBJ1-2; v_gene: TRBV9; CDR3aa: ASSVASGAIDGYT
abundance: .; j_gene: TRBJ2-7; v_gene: TRBV11-2; CDR3aa: ASSSGTVRPHEQY
abundance: .; j_gene: TRBJ1-1; v_gene: TRBV6-1; CDR3aa: ASSPVVGGNTEAF
abundance: .; j_gene: TRBJ2-3; v_gene: TRBV6-1; CDR3aa: ASRRGISTDTQY
abundance: .; j_gene: TRBJ2-1; v_gene: TRBV10-1; CDR3aa: ASSESIVYNEQF
abundance: .; j_gene: TRBJ2-7; v_gene: TRBV27; CDR3aa: ASSSHSGTGGLYEQY
abundance: medium-sized; j_gene: TRBJ2-7; v_gene: TRBV4-1; CDR3aa: ASSHSGSGGTPYEQY
abundance: .; j_gene: TRBJ1-5; v_gene: TRBV18; CDR3aa: ASSPAPPPGNQPQH
abundance: .; j_gene: TRBJ2-4; v_gene: TRBV9; CDR3aa: ASSVQRGELY
abundance: .; j_gene: TRBJ1-5; v_gene: TRBV5-8; CDR3aa: ASSPPRGKGIVNQPQH
abundance: .; j_gene: TRBJ2-5; v_gene: TRBV29-1; CDR3aa: SSSTGGVQETQY
abundance: .; j_gene: TRBJ1-6; v_gene: TRBV5-1; CDR3aa: ASSEQGSSPLH
abundance: few; j_gene: TRBJ1-2; v_gene: TRBV6-5; CDR3aa: ASSYFEGDGYT
abundance: once; j_gene: TRBJ2-2; v_gene: TRBV13; CDR3aa: ASSARDLGGELF
abundance: .; j_gene: TRBJ2-1; v_gene: TRBV6-5; CDR3aa: ASSPRLADNEQF
abundance: .; j_gene: TRBJ1-1; v_gene: TRBV5-5; CDR3aa: ASSQPITDSHEAF
abundance: .; j_gene: TRBJ1-1; v_gene: TRBV5-6; CDR3aa: ASSRAGGARGNTEAF
abundance: .; j_gene: TRBJ2-1; v_gene: TRBV10-1; CDR3aa: ASSGLPFSGLYNEQF
abundance: once; j_gene: TRBJ1-3; v_gene: TRBV6-1; CDR3aa: ASLQTGSGNTIY
abundance: .; j_gene: TRBJ2-7; v_gene: TRBV4-1; CDR3aa: ASSRAGSPSAGEQY
abundance: .; j_gene: TRBJ2-3; v_gene: TRBV5-4; CDR3aa: ASSPGALTDTQY
abundance: .; j_gene: TRBJ1-1; v_gene: TRBV27; CDR3aa: ATRRLRTGGYTEAF
abundance: .; j_gene: TRBJ2-1; v_gene: TRBV6-4; CDR3aa: ASSDSSSGSFYNEQF
abundance: .; j_gene: TRBJ2-1; v_gene: TRBV11-3; CDR3aa: ASSSIGAGGGDEQF
abundance: once; j_gene: TRBJ2-1; v_gene: TRBV7-9; CDR3aa: ASSLARSGGAQDEQF
abundance: .; j_gene: TRBJ2-1; v_gene: TRBV29-1; CDR3aa: SVVPGLTYNEQF
abundance: .; j_gene: TRBJ1-2; v_gene: TRBV5-5; CDR3aa: ASSFRARQDYGYT
abundance: .; j_gene: TRBJ2-5; v_gene: TRBV27; CDR3aa: ASSLFGVQETQY
abundance: .; j_gene: TRBJ1-2; v_gene: TRBV9; CDR3aa: ASSVDLGVTGYT
abundance: once; j_gene: TRBJ2-7; v_gene: TRBV27; CDR3aa: ASSWGLQGYHEQY
abundance: .; j_gene: TRBJ2-7; v_gene: TRBV2; CDR3aa: ASRVSSGSSYEQY
abundance: .; j_gene: TRBJ2-1; v_gene: TRBV2; CDR3aa: ASSERLAGYNEQF
abundance: .; j_gene: TRBJ2-7; v_gene: TRBV19; CDR3aa: ASSIPVEGSIYEQY
abundance: .; j_gene: TRBJ2-7; v_gene: TRBV6-8; CDR3aa: ASSRRGSGIPIGVREQY
abundance: .; j_gene: TRBJ2-5; v_gene: TRBV5-4; CDR3aa: ASSQPDHLGETQY
abundance: .; j_gene: TRBJ2-7; v_gene: TRBV7-8; CDR3aa: ASSNSGPENEQY
abundance: .; j_gene: TRBJ1-1; v_gene: TRBV11-3; CDR3aa: ASSSKARTEAF
abundance: .; j_gene: TRBJ2-1; v_gene: TRBV7-6; CDR3aa: ASSSGTRGPGKF
abundance: .; j_gene: TRBJ2-6; v_gene: TRBV14; CDR3aa: ASSQEGGGSSGANVLT